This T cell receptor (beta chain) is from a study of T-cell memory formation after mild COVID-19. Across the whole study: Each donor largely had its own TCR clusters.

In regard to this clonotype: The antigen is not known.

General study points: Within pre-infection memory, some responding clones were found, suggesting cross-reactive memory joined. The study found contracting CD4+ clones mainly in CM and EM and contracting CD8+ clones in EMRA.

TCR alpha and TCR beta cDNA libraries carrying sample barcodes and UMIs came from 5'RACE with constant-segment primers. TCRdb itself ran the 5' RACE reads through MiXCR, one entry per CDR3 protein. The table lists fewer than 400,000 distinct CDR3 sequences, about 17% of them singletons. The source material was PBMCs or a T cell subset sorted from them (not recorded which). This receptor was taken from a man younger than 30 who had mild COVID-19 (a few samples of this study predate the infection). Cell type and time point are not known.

The CDR3 region is CASSLARTGFPETNEKLFF. The CDR3 region has the DNA TGCGCCAGCAGCTTGGCCCGGACAGGGTTTCCGGAAACTAATGAAAAACTGTTTTTT. This chain uses TRBV5-1 with TRBJ1-4; 8 nucleotides align to TRBD1. The CDR3 sequence is 19 residues long. V gave up 0 bases and J gave up 1 base; unmatched junction bases: 11. In germline, CDR1 is SGHRS, CDR2 YFSETQ.